The clone carrying this T cell receptor (beta chain) was detected a few times. This sample was taken from a study of blood T cell repertoires in COVID-19. This table comes from immunoSEQ multiplex PCR, and its TCRdb copy is limited to in-frame clones, with some not included. The sample includes 150,000 or so clones, about three quarters of them seen just once. The CDR3 contains 14 residues. Looked up from germline, CDR1 is SNHLY and CDR2 is FYNNEI. The trim removed 7 bases at V and 5 bases at J, leaving 8 bases unmatched. Cohort allocation depended upon clinical history that participants reported. The recovered donors of Cohort 3 showed two negative PCRs, clearance, or symptom resolution.

The TCR comes from a woman aged 50 to 65 who had recovered from COVID-19. The sequencing input was PBMCs or T cells enriched from blood (not recorded which). The gene calls are TRBV2 and TRBJ2-5, with 9 bases aligning to TRBD1. Here the CDR3 reads CASKPRQGGETQYF. The CDR3 DNA reads TGTGCCAGCAAGCCAAGACAGGGGGGGGAGACCCAGTACTTC.